This T cell receptor (beta chain) originates from a study of blood T cells in healthy people across ages. Primers used in a second PCR of about 7 to 11 cycles were a sample-barcoded 5' primer and a J-beta primer mix. A single record per CDR3 protein comes from TCRdb applying MiXCR to the 5' RACE reads. The table records some 1.8 million distinct CDR3 sequences, around 40% of them present only once. CDR1 is SGHAT and CDR2 is FQNNGV in the germline V gene. The ends lost 1 base at V and 6 bases at J; junction bases unmatched: 4. CDR3 size: 15 residues. Per sample, at least 5 micrograms of total RNA were extracted.

Material for sequencing was blood. This receptor was identified in a human donor in good health. The rearrangement joins TRBV11-2 to TRBJ2-3, with 10 bases that match TRBD2. CDR3 in DNA: TGTGCCAGCAGCTTAGTTCTAGCGGGGGAGGATACGCAGTATTTT. Protein product: CASSLVLAGEDTQYF.